This is a list of T cell receptor beta chains from one sample in a study of vaccination and CD4 T cells after COVID-19. No antigen has been assigned to these receptors. TCRdb reprocessed the PCR reads with MiXCR, giving one entry per CDR3 protein. The data hold 15,000 to 20,000 distinct CDR3 sequences, with roughly three fifths observed a single time. The specimen sequenced was CD4+ T cells from blood, cultured in vitro. These receptors came from a human donor who had recovered from COVID-19. Both conserved end residues are part of each CDR3. A D gene is named only where the DNA matches it firmly.

d_gene	v_gene	j_gene	len	CDR3nt	CDR3aa
.	TRBV10-3	TRBJ1-3	14	TGTGCCATCAACCCCGGACAGTTCGGAAACACCATATATTTT	CAINPGQFGNTIYF
.	TRBV25-1	TRBJ1-2	13	TGTGCCAGCAGTGCCTATGGGGGTGAGGGCTACACCTTC	CASSAYGGEGYTF
.	TRBV5-1	TRBJ2-5	13	TGCGCCAGCAGCCCCGGACAGCAAGAGACCCAGTACTTC	CASSPGQQETQYF
.	TRBV29-1	TRBJ1-5	14	TGCAGCGTTAAGGGAGGGCAGGGCAATCAGCCCCAGCATTTT	CSVKGGQGNQPQHF
TRBD1	TRBV29-1	TRBJ1-1	14	TGCAGCGGGGGACAGGGGGCTTTGGGCACTGAAGCTTTCTTT	CSGGQGALGTEAFF
.	TRBV7-9	TRBJ1-6	13	TGTGCCAGCAGCTTAGATCTAGATTCACCCCTCCACTTT	CASSLDLDSPLHF
.	TRBV11-3	TRBJ1-6	13	TGTGCCAGCAGCGCGCGCTTTAATTCACCCCTCCACTTT	CASSARFNSPLHF
.	TRBV24-1	TRBJ2-1	14	TGTGCCACCAGTGTCTTCTTAGGGAACAATGAGCAGTTCTTC	CATSVFLGNNEQFF
.	TRBV6-1	TRBJ1-1	14	TGTGCCAGCAGTCCCGTTATTGGGGGCACTGAAGCTTTCTTT	CASSPVIGGTEAFF
.	TRBV19	TRBJ2-7	13	TGTGCCAGTAGTATCCAAGCAGGGGCCGAGCAGTACTTC	CASSIQAGAEQYF